These 17 T cell receptor beta chains were all obtained from the same sample, sequenced in a study of technical replicates of blood from a few donors. Libraries were prepared by immunoSEQ multiplex PCR; TCRdb keeps only in-frame clonotypes and omits some of them. In the table there are fewer than 80,000 clones, under 90% of which are singletons. Sequencing was carried out using PBMCs. The receptor set was obtained from a human donor in good health. Some clones in this sample may be carry-over from other donors' samples.

The genes are TRBV7-2 and TRBJ2-6, with a weak D call TRBD1 (6 bases). Germline V lookup: CDR1 SGHTA, CDR2 FQGNSA. V lost 3 bases and J lost 0, with 18 bases in between. The CDR3 runs to 19 residues. The CDR3 DNA reads TGTGCCAGCAGCTTTCCCCTAGCAGGGGTGAACTCTGGGGCCAACGTCCTGACTTTC. As protein: CASSFPLAGVNSGANVLTF.

The chain joins TRBV2 to TRBJ1-4, with D possibly TRBD1 on 6 matching bases. CDR3 size: 15 residues. Germline assignment: CDR1 SNHLY and CDR2 FYNNEI. V was clipped by 8 bases and J by 6 bases, with 19 bases between them. CDR3 residues: CASRRRTEGYEKLFF. The CDR3 region has the DNA TGTGCCAGCCGTCGAAGGACAGAAGGTTATGAAAAACTGTTTTTT.

This clone was recorded a few times. V usage is TRBV30 and J usage is TRBJ1-1; no clear D gene. The V end was cut by 0 bases, the J end by 1 base, with 9 bases between. The CDR3 is made up of 14 amino acids. CDR1 is GTSNPN and CDR2 is SVGIG in the germline V gene (reference sequence). CDR3 region: CAWSVDTQNTEAFF. The CDR3 DNA is TGTGCCTGGAGTGTCGATACACAGAACACTGAAGCTTTCTTT.

CDR3 sequence: CASSYSGQGWDEQYF. The CDR3 DNA follows: TGTGCCAGCAGTTACTCGGGACAGGGGTGGGACGAGCAGTACTTC. This chain uses TRBV6-5 with TRBJ2-7; 10 bases align to TRBD1. The junction had 4 bases not matched to a gene; V was cut back by 0 bases and J by 5 bases. The CDR3 spans 15 residues. Looked up from germline, CDR1 is MNHEY and CDR2 is SVGAGI.

The chain combines TRBV2 with TRBJ2-5; possibly TRBD2 for D (5 bases). V was shortened by 5 bases and J by 4 bases, with 11 bases between the two germline ends. CDR1 is SNHLY and CDR2 is FYNNEI in the germline V gene. This CDR3 spans 13 amino acids. The CDR3 protein is CASSTGVGETQYF. Written as DNA, the CDR3 is TGTGCCAGCAGTACCGGGGTAGGAGAGACCCAGTACTTC.

The rearrangement uses TRBV5-1 and TRBJ1-1; 9 bases line up with TRBD1. V shed 0 bases, J shed 5 bases, and the junction held 8 bases outside the gene matches. Germline CDR1 reads SGHRS; CDR2 reads YFSETQ. The CDR3 has 16 residues. For the CDR3, the DNA is TGCGCCAGCAGCTTGGCCGGGGAGACAGGGGGAACTGAAGCTTTCTTT. Amino acid sequence: CASSLAGETGGTEAFF.

The V and J genes are TRBV5-4 and TRBJ1-1, with 8 bases lining up with TRBD1. Losses at the gene ends were 0 bases for V and 5 bases for J; bases not matched to a gene: 6. The length of the CDR3 is 15 residues. Germline V CDR1 and CDR2: SGHNT, YYREEE (reference sequence). The CDR3 region is CASSLVQGVGTEAFF. In nucleotides, the CDR3 is TGTGCCAGCAGCTTGGTACAGGGGGTGGGAACTGAAGCTTTCTTT.

The chain joins TRBV4-3 to TRBJ2-7; no definite D call. Trimming removed 0 bases at V and 0 bases at J, with 18 bases between. Germline assignment: CDR1 LGHNA and CDR2 YSLEER. The CDR3 length is 18 residues. The CDR3 loop reads CASSQDAFGSSSSYEQYF. The CDR3 DNA sequence: TGCGCCAGCAGCCAAGACGCTTTCGGTTCTTCTAGCTCCTACGAGCAGTACTTC.

The rearrangement joins TRBV5-1 to TRBJ2-7; 8 nucleotides agree with TRBD1. Germline V gene sequence: CDR1 SGHRS, CDR2 YFSETQ. The CDR3 contains 14 residues. Trimming took 0 bases from V and 2 from J; bases not matched to a gene: 1. The CDR3 region is CASSLETGAYEQYF. The CDR3 coding sequence is TGCGCCAGCAGCTTGGAGACAGGGGCCTACGAGCAGTACTTC.

This clone counts as medium-sized. This chain joins TRBV2 and TRBJ1-2, with no clear D. Germline V gene data show CDR1 as SNHLY and CDR2 as FYNNEI. V lost 6 bases and J 2 bases, leaving 10 bases between the germline ends. This CDR3 has 13 residues. CDR3 protein: CASRAGSNYGYTF. The CDR3 DNA follows: TGTGCCAGCAGGGCGGGAAGCAACTATGGCTACACCTTC.

In this sample, this clone turned up a few times. The V call is TRBV12-1, the J call TRBJ2-7; the table's D call, TRBD1, was not checked against the DNA. TRBV12-1 is deemed a pseudogene. This CDR3 region has 14 residues. This CDR3 reads CASSFGGSRYEQYF. CDR3 bases: TGTGCCAGCAGCTTTGGGGGCAGCCGCTACGAGCAGTACTTC.

The rearrangement joins TRBV2 to TRBJ1-6; no firm D call. The germline V and J ends were trimmed by 8 bases and 10 bases, with 15 bases remaining between them. Per the germline V gene, CDR1 is SNHLY and CDR2 is FYNNEI. This CDR3 region has 13 residues. The CDR3 DNA follows: TGTGCCAGCGGACCGGACGGGGTCTCACCCCTCCACTTT. Residues: CASGPDGVSPLHF.

This rearrangement joins TRBV14 to TRBJ2-1; the D is unclear. This CDR3 has 17 amino acids. The ends were cut back, 4 bases at V and 0 bases at J, with 16 bases in the middle. The germline CDR1 and CDR2 sequences are SGHDN and FVKESK. The CDR3, as DNA: TGTGCCAGCAGCCCAAACGTGCTCTCCAGCTCCTACAATGAGCAGTTCTTC. This gives the protein CASSPNVLSSSYNEQFF.

The rearrangement joins TRBV7-2 to TRBJ2-5, with D unclear. This CDR3 has 13 residues. The V and J ends lost 6 bases and 5 bases respectively, with 13 bases between them. Per germline, CDR1 SGHTA and CDR2 FQGNSA. The CDR3 DNA follows: TGTGCCAGCAGTCCCGGCAGGTCTGAGACCCAGTACTTC. It specifies CASSPGRSETQYF.

The chain has TRBV5-1 and TRBJ2-5; maybe TRBD2 (6 bases). Per the germline V gene, CDR1 is SGHRS and CDR2 is YFSETQ. Trimming cost V 4 bases and J 2 bases, with 9 bases left between them. The CDR3 runs to 13 residues. The CDR3 sequence: CASSGGTQETQYF. The DNA of the CDR3 is TGCGCCAGCAGCGGCGGGACTCAAGAGACCCAGTACTTC.

The chain joins TRBV19 to TRBJ2-7, with 8 bases matching TRBD1. The CDR3 has 14 residues. The V segment lost 7 bases and the J segment 1 base; nucleotides outside the gene matches: 6. Germline assignment: CDR1 LNHDA and CDR2 SQIVND (reference sequence). CDR3 DNA sequence: TGTGCCAGTACAGCGACAGGGGCTTCCTACGAGCAGTACTTC. As protein: CASTATGASYEQYF.

The chain uses TRBV7-6 and TRBJ2-2, with D possibly matching TRBD1 (6 bases). The V end was cut by 6 bases, the J end by 0 bases, with 11 bases between. This CDR3 has 15 amino acids. Germline lookup yields CDR1 SGHVS and CDR2 FNYEAQ. The CDR3 sequence is CASSPGTTNTGELFF. Here the CDR3 DNA reads TGTGCCAGCAGTCCCGGGACAACGAACACCGGGGAGCTGTTTTTT.